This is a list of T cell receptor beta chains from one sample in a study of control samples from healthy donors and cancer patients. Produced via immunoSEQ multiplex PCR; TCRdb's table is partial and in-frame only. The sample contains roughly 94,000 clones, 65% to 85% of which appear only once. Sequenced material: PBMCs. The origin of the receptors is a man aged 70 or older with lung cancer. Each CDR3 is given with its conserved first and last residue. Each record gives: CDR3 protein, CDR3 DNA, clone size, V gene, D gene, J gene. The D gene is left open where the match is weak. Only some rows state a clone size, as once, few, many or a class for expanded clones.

CDR3 protein: CASSLDLSYEQYF; CDR3 DNA: TGTGCCAGCAGTTTAGACCTGTCCTACGAGCAGTACTTC; clone size: NA; V gene: TRBV12-3/TRBV12-4; D gene: NA; J gene: TRBJ2-7
CDR3 protein: CASSRQETQYF; CDR3 DNA: TGTGCCAGCAGCCGTCAAGAGACCCAGTACTTC; clone size: NA; V gene: TRBV7-9; D gene: NA; J gene: TRBJ2-5
CDR3 protein: CASSFSYASSEQFF; CDR3 DNA: TGTGCCAGCAGTTTCTCCTACGCCTCCAGTGAGCAGTTCTTC; clone size: NA; V gene: TRBV27; D gene: NA; J gene: TRBJ2-1
CDR3 protein: CASRGGQGGHEQYF; CDR3 DNA: TGTGCCAGCAGGGGGGGTCAGGGCGGCCACGAGCAGTACTTC; clone size: NA; V gene: TRBV7-8; D gene: NA; J gene: TRBJ2-7
CDR3 protein: CASSLLGGEQYF; CDR3 DNA: TGCGCCAGCAGCTTGTTAGGCGGGGAGCAGTACTTC; clone size: NA; V gene: TRBV5-1; D gene: NA; J gene: TRBJ2-7
CDR3 protein: CASSLGGDRSGNTIYF; CDR3 DNA: TGCGCCAGCAGCTTGGGAGGGGATCGCTCTGGAAACACCATATATTTT; clone size: NA; V gene: TRBV5-1; D gene: NA; J gene: TRBJ1-3
CDR3 protein: CATSDIIGNQPQHF; CDR3 DNA: TGTGCTACCTCCGATATAATAGGCAATCAGCCCCAGCATTTT; clone size: NA; V gene: TRBV6-6; D gene: NA; J gene: TRBJ1-5
CDR3 protein: CASAARQGGYQPQHF; CDR3 DNA: TGTGCTAGTGCCGCCCGGCAGGGGGGCTATCAGCCCCAGCATTTT; clone size: NA; V gene: TRBV12-5; D gene: TRBD1; J gene: TRBJ1-5
CDR3 protein: CASSPLGQSSTEAFF; CDR3 DNA: TGCGCCAGCAGCCCGCTAGGACAGTCCTCCACTGAAGCTTTCTTT; clone size: NA; V gene: TRBV4-1; D gene: NA; J gene: TRBJ1-1
CDR3 protein: CASRQGQNQPQHF; CDR3 DNA: TGCGCCAGCAGACAGGGACAGAATCAGCCCCAGCATTTT; clone size: NA; V gene: TRBV5-1; D gene: TRBD1; J gene: TRBJ1-5
CDR3 protein: CASSLSWDRGGIEQYF; CDR3 DNA: TGTGCCAGCAGCTTATCATGGGACAGGGGGGGGATCGAGCAGTACTTC; clone size: NA; V gene: TRBV7-2; D gene: TRBD1; J gene: TRBJ2-7
CDR3 protein: CASSLPNRGSPYEQYF; CDR3 DNA: TGTGCCAGCAGCTTGCCGAACAGGGGTTCCCCCTACGAGCAGTACTTC; clone size: once; V gene: TRBV5-5; D gene: TRBD1; J gene: TRBJ2-7
CDR3 protein: CASSLPRSGELFF; CDR3 DNA: TGCGCCAGCAGCTTGCCGCGATCCGGGGAGCTGTTTTTT; clone size: NA; V gene: TRBV5-1; D gene: NA; J gene: TRBJ2-2
CDR3 protein: CASSSTSNSPLHF; CDR3 DNA: TGTGCCAGCAGTTCGACCTCCAATTCACCCCTCCACTTT; clone size: NA; V gene: TRBV27; D gene: NA; J gene: TRBJ1-6
CDR3 protein: CASSQDIGSGGVFF; CDR3 DNA: TGTGCCAGCAGCCAAGATATTGGGAGCGGGGGTGTCTTCTTC; clone size: NA; V gene: TRBV3-1/TRBV3-2; D gene: TRBD2; J gene: TRBJ2-1
CDR3 protein: CASSLLTAYNQPQHF; CDR3 DNA: TGTGCCAGCAGCTTGCTGACAGCCTACAATCAGCCCCAGCATTTT; clone size: once; V gene: TRBV5-8; D gene: NA; J gene: TRBJ1-5
CDR3 protein: CASSPDFDPYGYTF; CDR3 DNA: TGTGCCAGCAGTCCAGATTTTGATCCCTATGGCTACACCTTC; clone size: few; V gene: TRBV7-9; D gene: NA; J gene: TRBJ1-2
CDR3 protein: CASSRSVGGDGYTF; CDR3 DNA: TGTGCCAGCAGCCGTTCCGTAGGAGGGGATGGCTACACCTTC; clone size: NA; V gene: TRBV6-5; D gene: NA; J gene: TRBJ1-2
CDR3 protein: CASGLRTGVRGTDTQYF; CDR3 DNA: TGTGCTAGTGGTTTGAGGACAGGGGTAAGAGGCACAGATACGCAGTATTTT; clone size: NA; V gene: TRBV12-5; D gene: TRBD1; J gene: TRBJ2-3
CDR3 protein: CASSFGQGAENIQYF; CDR3 DNA: TGTGCCAGCAGCTTCGGACAGGGGGCTGAAAACATTCAGTACTTC; clone size: NA; V gene: TRBV7-9; D gene: TRBD1; J gene: TRBJ2-4
CDR3 protein: CATARTGSSYEQYF; CDR3 DNA: TGTGCCACCGCTCGGACAGGGAGCTCCTACGAGCAGTACTTC; clone size: NA; V gene: TRBV24-1; D gene: TRBD1; J gene: TRBJ2-7
CDR3 protein: CASSDGTSGGADEQFF; CDR3 DNA: TGCGCCAGCAGTGATGGGACTAGCGGGGGGGCCGATGAGCAGTTCTTC; clone size: NA; V gene: TRBV10-1; D gene: TRBD2; J gene: TRBJ2-1
CDR3 protein: CASRQGNQPQHF; CDR3 DNA: TGTGCCAGCAGACAGGGGAATCAGCCCCAGCATTTT; clone size: NA; V gene: TRBV28; D gene: TRBD1; J gene: TRBJ1-5
CDR3 protein: CASGRGSNTGELFF; CDR3 DNA: TGTGCCAGCGGCAGGGGGTCGAACACCGGGGAGCTGTTTTTT; clone size: NA; V gene: TRBV7-9; D gene: TRBD1; J gene: TRBJ2-2
CDR3 protein: CASKRGGGELFF; CDR3 DNA: TGTGCCAGCAAAAGGGGGGGCGGGGAGTTGTTTTTT; clone size: NA; V gene: TRBV27; D gene: NA; J gene: TRBJ2-2
CDR3 protein: CASSPRLLNTEAFF; CDR3 DNA: TGTGCCAGCTCACCACGACTTCTGAACACTGAAGCTTTCTTT; clone size: NA; V gene: TRBV18; D gene: NA; J gene: TRBJ1-1
CDR3 protein: CASSESTAYGYTF; CDR3 DNA: TGCGCCAGCAGTGAGTCGACAGCCTATGGCTACACCTTC; clone size: NA; V gene: TRBV10-2; D gene: NA; J gene: TRBJ1-2
CDR3 protein: CASNLDGGYQETQYF; CDR3 DNA: TGTGCCAGCAACCTAGACGGGGGTTACCAAGAGACCCAGTACTTC; clone size: NA; V gene: TRBV6-5; D gene: NA; J gene: TRBJ2-5
CDR3 protein: CASSFSGSKVGTEAFF; CDR3 DNA: TGTGCCAGCAGCTTCTCAGGGTCGAAGGTTGGGACTGAAGCTTTCTTT; clone size: NA; V gene: TRBV13; D gene: NA; J gene: TRBJ1-1
CDR3 protein: CASSPQSGNTIYF; CDR3 DNA: TGCGCCAGCAGCCCGCAGTCGGGAAACACCATATATTTT; clone size: NA; V gene: TRBV5-1; D gene: NA; J gene: TRBJ1-3